What follows are 9 T cell receptor beta chains derived from one specimen sequenced in a study of PD-L1 blockade in urothelial cancer. Generated by immunoSEQ multiplex PCR, the TCRdb table keeps only in-frame clones and is missing some. This sample has around 40,000 clones, with 80% to 90% found just once. The sample here was PBMCs, taken around atezolizumab (anti-PD-L1) treatment. These receptors originate from a man aged 60 to 75 with urothelial cancer.

The chain carries TRBV29-1 and TRBJ2-7; maybe TRBD2 (5 bases). Trimming took off 1 base at V and 5 bases at J, with 9 bases between the two ends. This CDR3 contains 12 residues. The V gene's germline CDR1 is SQVTM and CDR2 ANQGSEA. Here the CDR3 reads CSVEGGAHEQYF. CDR3 DNA: TGCAGCGTTGAAGGGGGAGCCCACGAGCAGTACTTC.

J is TRBJ2-7 and V is TRBV7-9, with D unresolved. Trimming removed 4 bases from V and 4 bases from J, with 8 bases in between. The CDR3 runs 12 residues. CDR1 is SEHNR and CDR2 is FQNEAQ in the germline V gene (reference sequence). The CDR3 sequence: CASSSTGYEQYF. Here the CDR3 DNA reads TGTGCCAGCAGCTCTACGGGTTACGAGCAGTACTTC.

This clone was picked up one time. The chain couples TRBV11-2 to TRBJ2-1; 13 nucleotides match TRBD2. The CDR3 is 18 residues long. J gave up 0 bases and V 5 bases, and 7 bases lay outside the gene matches. Per the germline V gene, CDR1 is SGHAT and CDR2 is FQNNGV. In DNA, the CDR3 is TGTGCCAGCAGCCCCGGACTAGCGGGGGCTCACTCCTACAATGAGCAGTTCTTC. It codes for CASSPGLAGAHSYNEQFF.

This chain connects TRBV19 to TRBJ1-5; perhaps TRBD1 as D (6 bases). From germline, CDR1 is LNHDA and CDR2 SQIVND (reference sequence). This CDR3 is 15 amino acids long. The ends were cut back, 3 bases at V and 6 bases at J, with 15 bases in the middle. The CDR3 protein is CASSISGGRRQPQHF. CDR3 in DNA: TGTGCCAGTAGTATCTCCGGGGGGCGGCGTCAGCCCCAGCATTTT.

This rearrangement joins TRBV6-1 to TRBJ2-1, with a tentative D call TRBD1 (5 bases). Per the germline V gene, CDR1 is MNHNS and CDR2 is SASEGT. The germline V and J ends were trimmed by 3 bases and 7 bases, with 19 bases remaining between them. The CDR3 runs 16 residues. The CDR3 sequence: CASSDAGHQLGNEQFF. The CDR3 DNA reads TGTGCCAGCAGTGATGCAGGACACCAGCTAGGAAATGAGCAGTTCTTC.

This rearrangement joins TRBV10-3 to TRBJ2-7; TRBD1 matches at 7 bases. CDR1 and CDR2 from the germline V gene are ENHRY and SYGVKD. With V trimmed by 10 bases and J by 2 bases, 8 bases remained unmatched. The CDR3 is made up of 13 amino acids. This CDR3 is CASEQGSTYEQYF. CDR3 bases: TGTGCCAGCGAACAGGGGTCCACCTACGAGCAGTACTTC.

Only a few counts were recorded for this clone. The DNA of the CDR3 is TGCGCCAGCAGCTTGGAAGCGGCCAAAAACATTCAGTACTTC. Protein product: CASSLEAAKNIQYF. V usage is TRBV5-1 and J usage is TRBJ2-4; no firm D call. Germline V CDR1 and CDR2: SGHRS, YFSETQ. The CDR3 has 14 residues. The V and J ends lost 0 bases and 1 base respectively, with 5 bases between them.

The chain recombines TRBV5-5 with TRBJ2-7; 11 positions match TRBD2. CDR1 and CDR2 (germline): SGHKS, YYEKEE (reference sequence). The CDR3 totals 14 residues. The V gene end was trimmed by 4 bases and the J gene end by 3 bases; junction bases not matched to a gene: 3. CDR3: CASSTGTSGYEQYF. CDR3 coding DNA: TGTGCCAGCAGCACCGGGACTAGCGGCTACGAGCAGTACTTC.

The chain uses TRBV5-1 and TRBJ2-3; D is ambiguous. Between the trimmed V and J ends, which lost 4 bases and 2 bases, there was a span of 11 bases. This CDR3 is 14 amino acids long. Germline CDR1 is SGHRS and CDR2 is YFSETQ. In nucleotides, the CDR3 is TGCGCCAGCAGCCCGGAGTTCTCCACAGATACGCAGTATTTT. This codes for CASSPEFSTDTQYF.